This T cell receptor (beta chain) stems from a study of T cells in narcolepsy. Whole-study findings and limits: Some memory CD4+ repertoires had no autoreactive clone sequences. Blood of same and different patients, but not healthy controls, reportedly held recurring autoreactive clonotypes. Comparing one patient's CSF and blood CD4+ clonotypes highlighted HCRT- and TRIB2-specific autoreactive clonotypes.

On this clone: What it recognizes is unknown.

The CDR3 consists of 15 residues. V was shortened by 6 bases and J by 2 bases, with 15 bases between the two germline ends. Germline V gene sequence: CDR1 SNHLY, CDR2 FYNNEI. This table comes from immunoSEQ multiplex PCR, and its TCRdb copy is limited to in-frame clones, with some not included. The sample shows about 30,000 clones, around 82% of them seen only once. The receptor comes from a human donor with narcolepsy. This rearrangement joins TRBV2 to TRBJ2-3; the D gene is possibly TRBD2 (6 bases). The material sequenced was CD45RA- memory CD4+ T cells from PBMCs. CDR3 nucleotides: TGTGCCAGCAGCGATCTCCGGACTACCACAGATACGCAGTATTTT. This codes for CASSDLRTTTDTQYF.